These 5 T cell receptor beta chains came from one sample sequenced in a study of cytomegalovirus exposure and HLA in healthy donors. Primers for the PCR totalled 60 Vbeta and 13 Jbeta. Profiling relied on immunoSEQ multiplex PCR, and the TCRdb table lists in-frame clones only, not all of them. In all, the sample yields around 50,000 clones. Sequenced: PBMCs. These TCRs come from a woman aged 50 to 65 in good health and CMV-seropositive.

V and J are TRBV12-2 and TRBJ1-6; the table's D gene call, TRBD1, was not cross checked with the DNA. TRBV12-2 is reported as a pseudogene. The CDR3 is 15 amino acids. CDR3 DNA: TGTGCAAGTCGCTCCCCCGGGACAGCCGCTTCACCCCTCCACTTT. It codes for CASRSPGTAASPLHF.

This CDR3 is CASSYGGGNSYEQYF. The CDR3 DNA is TGTGCCAGCAGTTACGGTGGGGGGAACTCCTACGAGCAGTACTTC. The V call is TRBV6-5, the J call TRBJ2-7; D is perhaps TRBD2 (6 bases). The germline gives CDR1 MNHEY, CDR2 SVGAGI. CDR3 length equals 15 residues. Trimming removed 2 bases from V and 0 bases from J, with 11 bases in between.

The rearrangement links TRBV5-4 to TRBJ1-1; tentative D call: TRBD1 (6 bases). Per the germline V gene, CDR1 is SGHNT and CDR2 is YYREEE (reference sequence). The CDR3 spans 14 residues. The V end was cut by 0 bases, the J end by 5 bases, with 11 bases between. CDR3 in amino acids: CASSLDFRGTEAFF. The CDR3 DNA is TGTGCCAGCAGCTTGGACTTCAGGGGAACTGAAGCTTTCTTT. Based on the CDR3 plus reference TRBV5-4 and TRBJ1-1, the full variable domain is ETGVTQSPTHLIKTRGQQVTLRCSSQSGHNTVSWYQQALGQGPQFIFQYYREEENGRGNFPPRFSGLQFPNYSSELNVNALELDDSALYLCASSLDFRGTEAFFGQGTRLTVV.

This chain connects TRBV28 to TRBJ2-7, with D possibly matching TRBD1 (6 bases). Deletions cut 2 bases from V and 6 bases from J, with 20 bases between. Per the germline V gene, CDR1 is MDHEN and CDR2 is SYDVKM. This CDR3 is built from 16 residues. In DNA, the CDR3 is TGTGCCAGCAGTTTAGACAGGCGCTACGGATTTGGCGAGCAGTACTTC. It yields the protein CASSLDRRYGFGEQYF.

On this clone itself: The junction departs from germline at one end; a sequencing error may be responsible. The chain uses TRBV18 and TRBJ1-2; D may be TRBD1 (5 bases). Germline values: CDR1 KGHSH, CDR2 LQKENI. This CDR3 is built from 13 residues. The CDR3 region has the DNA TGTGCCAGCTCACCTGTTAGGGACTATGGCTATACCTTC. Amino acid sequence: CASSPVRDYGYTF.